This T cell receptor (beta chain) was retrieved from a study of a mutant IDH1 vaccine in newly diagnosed glioma. Study as a whole: Patients were pretreated with radiotherapy, temozolomide, or both, mostly both.

As regards this clone: Its antigen is unknown.

Germline V gene sequence: CDR1 LGHNA, CDR2 YNFKEQ. This CDR3 is built from 16 residues. The germline V and J ends were trimmed by 2 bases and 1 base, with 15 bases remaining between them. The time point is: week 35, safety follow-up. A 20-mer mutant IDH1 peptide at 300 ug was injected subcutaneously with topical imiquimod. Assay: immunoSEQ multiplex PCR; the TCRdb copy retains only in-frame clones and omits some. The table includes more than 55,000 clones, approximately 81% detected once. The source material was PBMCs, sampled from a glioma patient whose treatment included an IDH1 peptide vaccine. The chain combines TRBV4-2 with TRBJ2-7, with D tentatively TRBD1 (8 bases). The TCR was taken from a man younger than 40 with glioma. CDR3 DNA: TGTGCCAGCAGCCAACCACAGGGGGGGTTTTCCTACGAGCAGTACTTC. Its protein product is CASSQPQGGFSYEQYF.